Listed below are T cell receptor beta chains from one sample, sequenced in a study of CD8 T cells in ankylosing spondylitis. One entry per CDR3 protein, called by TCRdb with MiXCR from the 5' RACE reads. The repertoire holds 350,000 to 400,000 distinct CDR3 sequences, with 20% to 25% as singletons. The sequenced sample was blood, either unsorted or a sorted T cell fraction (not recorded which). These receptors all come from a male donor with ankylosing spondylitis or in good health (not recorded which). The conserved cysteine and the conserved F or W are not part of the CDR3 here. Fields, in order: V gene, J gene, CDR3 protein.

V gene: TRBV5-6; J gene: TRBJ2-1; CDR3 protein: ASSLGAFSYNEQF
V gene: TRBV20-1; J gene: TRBJ1-1; CDR3 protein: SARPAGDTEAF
V gene: TRBV10-2; J gene: TRBJ1-1; CDR3 protein: ASSEPTANTEAF
V gene: TRBV2; J gene: TRBJ2-5; CDR3 protein: ASSEWQQEIQY
V gene: TRBV12-3/TRBV12-4; J gene: TRBJ2-3; CDR3 protein: ASSFGTELTDTQY
V gene: TRBV5-6; J gene: TRBJ2-7; CDR3 protein: ASSLEEGRTVRYEQY
V gene: TRBV7-6; J gene: TRBJ2-1; CDR3 protein: ASSSPTRGASNEQF
V gene: TRBV20-1; J gene: TRBJ1-6; CDR3 protein: SARGQGSSYNSPLH
V gene: TRBV13; J gene: TRBJ2-7; CDR3 protein: ASSFLGSVEGEQY
V gene: TRBV7-2; J gene: TRBJ2-1; CDR3 protein: ASSLGGGAGLMDEQF
V gene: TRBV27; J gene: TRBJ2-3; CDR3 protein: ASSPGTGGKGTQY
V gene: TRBV11-2; J gene: TRBJ2-5; CDR3 protein: ASSFGAGGPANGKTQY
V gene: TRBV2; J gene: TRBJ2-1; CDR3 protein: ASRSDREVDNEQF
V gene: TRBV2; J gene: TRBJ2-3; CDR3 protein: AFSFIVTGGVEDTQY
V gene: TRBV30; J gene: TRBJ2-7; CDR3 protein: AWSGPHEQY
V gene: TRBV7-9; J gene: TRBJ1-1; CDR3 protein: ASSPPGATEAF
V gene: TRBV21-1; J gene: TRBJ2-7; CDR3 protein: ASSGQGKGNEQY
V gene: TRBV25-1; J gene: TRBJ2-7; CDR3 protein: ATAEGISYEQY
V gene: TRBV6-5; J gene: TRBJ2-1; CDR3 protein: ASSYSLGSGYNEQF
V gene: TRBV12-3/TRBV12-4; J gene: TRBJ2-2; CDR3 protein: ASGHGIGELF
V gene: TRBV4-2; J gene: TRBJ2-5; CDR3 protein: ASSQETLLAGEETQY
V gene: TRBV4-2; J gene: TRBJ2-3; CDR3 protein: ASSQGTSGGSDTQY